A selection of T cell receptor beta chains follows, all from one sample in a study of blood T cell repertoires in COVID-19. Some clones are missing from TCRdb's copy, which holds only in-frame ones; the method was immunoSEQ multiplex PCR. The repertoire consists of under 250,000 clones, with 75% to 90% occurring once and the leading ten covering more than 3%. Specimen: PBMCs or T cells enriched from blood (not recorded which). The receptors were sampled from a woman in her thirties who had been exposed to COVID-19. Each CDR3 is given with its conserved first and last residue. Fields, in order: J gene, V gene, D gene, clone size, CDR3 length, CDR3 DNA, CDR3 protein. A D gene is named only where the DNA matches it firmly. Clone size, where shown, is once, few, many, or a class for clones that have expanded.

TRBJ2-3 TRBV6-4 TRBD2 - 15 TGTGCCAGCAGTGCCGAAGCGGGAGGGGGAGATACGCAGTATTTT CASSAEAGGGDTQYF
TRBJ1-1 TRBV27 - - 16 TGTGCCAGCAGTTCAGTGGCGGACTACTGGAACACTGAAGCTTTCTTT CASSSVADYWNTEAFF
TRBJ1-2 TRBV2 - - 15 TGTGCCAGCAGTAACTATAGACAGGTTCTCTATGGCTACACCTTC CASSNYRQVLYGYTF
TRBJ1-2 TRBV19 - - 16 TGTGCCAGTAGTATCCAGGGGAGAGAGCCAACCTATGGCTACACCTTC CASSIQGREPTYGYTF
TRBJ2-7 TRBV29-1 - once 10 TGCAGCGTTTGGGAGTACGAGCAGTACTTC CSVWEYEQYF
TRBJ2-1 TRBV2 TRBD2 - 15 TGTGCCAGCAGGGCTCCTAGCGGGAGGCAGAATGAGCAGTTCTTC CASRAPSGRQNEQFF
TRBJ1-1 TRBV5-1 - - 14 TGCGCCAGCAGCTTGGACAGGGCCAGGAGTGAAGCTTTCTTT CASSLDRARSEAFF
TRBJ2-5 TRBV2 - - 12 TGTGCCAGCTCAACACGCCAAGAGACCCAGTACTTC CASSTRQETQYF
TRBJ1-1 TRBV7-9 - - 16 TGTGCCAGCAGCCAAGACAGTTCGGGTATCAACACTGAAGCTTTCTTT CASSQDSSGINTEAFF
TRBJ1-2 TRBV14 - - 16 TGTGCCAGCAGCCCGAGACAGATAACCTTGAACTATGGCTACACCTTC CASSPRQITLNYGYTF
TRBJ2-2 TRBV5-1 TRBD1 - 15 TGCGCCAGCAGCTCCGGACAGGGGAACACCGGGGAGCTGTTTTTT CASSSGQGNTGELFF
TRBJ1-6 TRBV11-2 TRBD1 once 15 TGTGCCAGCAGCCTTCCGACAGGGGTCACGTCACCCCTCCACTTT CASSLPTGVTSPLHF
TRBJ2-1 TRBV19 TRBD2 - 14 TGTGCCAGTAGTATGAGGGTAGCGGGTAGTGAGCAGTTCTTC CASSMRVAGSEQFF
TRBJ1-1 TRBV2 - - 15 TGTGCCAGCAGCGAACAGGGAGGGGGGAACACTGAAGCTTTCTTT CASSEQGGGNTEAFF
TRBJ2-2 TRBV28 - - 15 TGTGCCAGCAGTTTTGGAACTAGCAGTACCGGGGAGCTGTTTTTT CASSFGTSSTGELFF
TRBJ2-5 TRBV23-1 - - 17 TGCGCCAGCAGTCAATCGTACGGGATTGAGGGACAAGAGACCCAGTACTTC CASSQSYGIEGQETQYF
TRBJ1-5 TRBV3-1/TRBV3-2 - - 13 TGTGCCAGCAGCCAGGATGGGGCTCAGCCCCAGCATTTT CASSQDGAQPQHF